This TCR beta chain was sequenced in a study of blood T cell repertoires in COVID-19. Turning to the study itself: From the United States, Italy and Spain came samples of acute and convalescent COVID-19.

With V trimmed by 3 bases and J by 4 bases, 2 bases remained unmatched. The CDR3 totals 16 residues. The germline V gene encodes CDR1 LNHDA and CDR2 SQIVND (reference sequence). Study members were between roughly 18 and 89 years old and lived in roughly 24 US regions. Cohort placement rested on clinical history that participants reported themselves. Authors' analysis steps: Amplification of reference gene primers provided the estimated nucleated cell counts. The method was immunoSEQ multiplex PCR; TCRdb's version includes in-frame clones alone and lacks a portion of them. V, J and clone size are taken as reported in that table, and D and trimming were inferred from the DNA itself. The sample consists of a few hundred thousand clones, nearly 90% of them appearing once.

Sequencing was performed on PBMCs or T cells enriched from blood (not recorded which). This clonotype was sampled from a woman in her late teens or twenties with acute COVID-19. This chain connects TRBV19 to TRBJ2-1, with TRBD2 identical over 14 bases. Here the CDR3 reads CASSMGLAGAYNEQFF. CDR3 sequence (DNA): TGTGCCAGTAGTATGGGACTAGCGGGAGCTTACAATGAGCAGTTCTTC.